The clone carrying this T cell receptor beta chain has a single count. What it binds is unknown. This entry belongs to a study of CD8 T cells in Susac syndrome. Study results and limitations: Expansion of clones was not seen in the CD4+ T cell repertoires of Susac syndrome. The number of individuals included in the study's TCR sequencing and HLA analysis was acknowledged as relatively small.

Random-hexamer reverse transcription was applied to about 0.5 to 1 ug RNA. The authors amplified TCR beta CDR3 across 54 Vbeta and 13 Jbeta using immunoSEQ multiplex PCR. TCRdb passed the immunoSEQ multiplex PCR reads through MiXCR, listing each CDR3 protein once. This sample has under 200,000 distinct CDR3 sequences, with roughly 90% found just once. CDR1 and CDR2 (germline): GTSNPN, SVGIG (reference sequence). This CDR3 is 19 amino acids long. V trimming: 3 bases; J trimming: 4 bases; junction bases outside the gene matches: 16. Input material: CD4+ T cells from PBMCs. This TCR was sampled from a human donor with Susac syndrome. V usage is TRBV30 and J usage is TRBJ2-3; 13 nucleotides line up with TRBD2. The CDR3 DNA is TGTGCCTGGAGCCATCCCCCCACTAGCGGGGGGGGAATAGCAGATACGCAGTATTTT. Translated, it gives CAWSHPPTSGGGIADTQYF.